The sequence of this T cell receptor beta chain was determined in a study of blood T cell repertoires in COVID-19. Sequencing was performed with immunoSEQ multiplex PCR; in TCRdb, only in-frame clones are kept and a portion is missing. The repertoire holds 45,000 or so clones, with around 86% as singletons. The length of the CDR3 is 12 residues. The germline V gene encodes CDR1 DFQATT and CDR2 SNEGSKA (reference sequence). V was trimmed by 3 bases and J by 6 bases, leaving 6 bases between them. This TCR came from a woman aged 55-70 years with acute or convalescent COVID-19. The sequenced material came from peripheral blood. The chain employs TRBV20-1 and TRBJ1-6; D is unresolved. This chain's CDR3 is CSASRSNSPLHF. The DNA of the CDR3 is TGCAGTGCTAGTCGGTCTAATTCACCCCTCCACTTT.